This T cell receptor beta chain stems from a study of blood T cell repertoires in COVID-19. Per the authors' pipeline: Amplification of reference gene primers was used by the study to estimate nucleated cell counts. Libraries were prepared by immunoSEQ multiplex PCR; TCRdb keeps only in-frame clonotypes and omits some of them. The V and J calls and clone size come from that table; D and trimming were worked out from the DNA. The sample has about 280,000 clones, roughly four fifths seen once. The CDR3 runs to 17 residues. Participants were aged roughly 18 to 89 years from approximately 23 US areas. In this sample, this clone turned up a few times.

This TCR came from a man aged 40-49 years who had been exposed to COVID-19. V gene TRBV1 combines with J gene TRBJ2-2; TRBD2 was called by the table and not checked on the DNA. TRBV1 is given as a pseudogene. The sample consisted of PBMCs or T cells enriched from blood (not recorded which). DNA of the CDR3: TGCACCAGCAGCCAAGATGATGGGACTAATGTTCCCGGGGAGCTGTTTTTT. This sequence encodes CTSSQDDGTNVPGELFF.